This T cell receptor (beta chain) came from a study of cytomegalovirus exposure and HLA in healthy donors. Study-wide findings and caveats: Many donors carried some public TCRs, although rarity characterized most TCR sequences.

Using immunoSEQ multiplex PCR, the repertoire was profiled, and TCRdb retains in-frame clones only, with some absent. The data contain fewer than 250,000 clones, just under 90% of them singletons. The trim removed 4 bases at V and 2 bases at J, leaving 2 bases unmatched. This CDR3 has 15 residues. Germline-derived CDR1 and CDR2 are MGHRA and YSYEKL. A word on this clone: The antigen is undetermined.

The sequence came from a man younger than 35 in good health and CMV-seronegative. The chain has TRBV4-1 and TRBJ2-2, with TRBD2 matching over 9 bases. The sequenced sample was PBMCs. CDR3 residues: CASSRTSDNTGELFF. CDR3 coding DNA: TGCGCCAGCAGCCGGACTAGCGATAACACCGGGGAGCTGTTTTTT.